The 21 T cell receptor beta chains below come from one sample, sequenced in a study of spatial heterogeneity in lung cancer. Time point: blood at routine non-recurrence follow-up after resection. Using its own MiXCR run on the 5' RACE reads, TCRdb lists one record per CDR3 protein. The table includes tens of thousands of distinct CDR3 sequences, roughly a tenth detected once. The starting material was PBMCs, obtained at follow-up. These receptors originate from a female donor with early-stage non-small cell lung cancer.

This clonotype was counted at least ten times. The chain couples TRBV19 to TRBJ2-6, with a weak D call TRBD1 (6 bases). Germline loops: CDR1 LNHDA, CDR2 SQIVND (reference sequence). V gave up 8 bases and J gave up 0 bases, with 11 bases separating them. This CDR3 has 15 amino acids. As DNA, the CDR3 is TGTGCCAGTGGGACATACCACTCTGGGGCCAACGTCCTGACTTTC. Translated, it gives CASGTYHSGANVLTF.

This clonotype was recorded at least ten times. One junction end does not reproduce the germline sequence, and a read error may be involved. The chain joins TRBV3-1 to TRBJ2-3; D is unclear. Germline V gene sequence: CDR1 LGHDT, CDR2 YNNKEL (reference sequence). The CDR3 has 16 residues. CDR3 sequence: CASSHRFRASTDTQYF. The CDR3 nucleotides are TGTGCCAGCAGCCACCGGTTCCGGGCCAGCACGGATACGCAGTATTTT.

The chain employs TRBV4-3 and TRBJ2-7, with D unclear. Trimming removed 0 bases from V and 3 bases from J, with 6 bases in between. The V gene's germline CDR1 is LGHNA and CDR2 YSLEER. The CDR3 sequence is 13 residues long. The DNA for the CDR3 is TGCGCCAGCAGCCAAGAATCCGGCTACGAGCAGTACTTC. Encoded protein: CASSQESGYEQYF.

The J gene is TRBJ2-3, the V gene TRBV14; D unclear. The CDR3 loop spans 14 amino acids. Trimming cost V 2 bases and J 8 bases, with 14 bases left between them. Germline V gene lookup returns CDR1 SGHDN and CDR2 FVKESK. CDR3 sequence reads: CASSQLPTPTTQYF. Here the CDR3 DNA reads TGTGCCAGCAGCCAACTGCCGACCCCTACTACGCAGTATTTT.

This clonotype was counted ten times or more. This rearrangement joins TRBV11-2 to TRBJ2-7, with TRBD1 as a possible D gene (6 bases). This CDR3 has 14 amino acids. Per germline, CDR1 SGHAT and CDR2 FQNNGV. Trimming stripped 5 bases from V and 0 bases from J, with 11 bases between. The CDR3 sequence is CASSPWTVSYEQYF. The CDR3 nucleotides read TGTGCCAGCAGCCCATGGACAGTCTCCTACGAGCAGTACTTC.

Many counts were recorded for this clonotype. This chain connects TRBV27 to TRBJ1-1; no reliable D call. V gave up 8 bases and J gave up 7 bases, with 17 bases separating them. The CDR3 extends over 13 amino acids. The V gene's germline CDR1 is MNHEY and CDR2 SMNVEV (reference sequence). The CDR3 spells CASRPADLREAFF. The CDR3 DNA reads as TGTGCCAGCCGGCCGGCCGATTTGCGTGAAGCTTTCTTT.

This clonotype occurred many times. The genes are TRBV19 and TRBJ2-1, with D uncertain. V was cut by 3 bases and J by 8 bases, with 8 bases left in between. The CDR3 loop spans 12 amino acids. Germline CDR1 LNHDA, CDR2 SQIVND (reference sequence). As DNA, the CDR3 is TGTGCCAGTAGTATTCCGGGTTATGAGCAGTTCTTC. This gives the protein CASSIPGYEQFF.

This clonotype was counted many times. The rearrangement links TRBV2 to TRBJ2-1; perhaps D is TRBD1 or TRBD2 (5 bases each). The V end lost 6 bases, the J end lost 0 bases, and 15 bases lay between the germline ends. The germline gives CDR1 SNHLY, CDR2 FYNNEI. The CDR3 runs to 16 residues. CDR3 sequence: CASSPGGLGSYNEQFF. CDR3 bases: TGTGCCAGCAGCCCTGGGGGTCTGGGCTCCTACAATGAGCAGTTCTTC. The entire variable domain, with the rest obtained from reference TRBV2 and TRBJ2-1, is as follows: EPEVTQTPSHQVTQMGQEVILRCVPISNHLYFYWYRQILGQKVEFLVSFYNNEISEKSEIFDDQFSVERPDGSNFTLKIRSTKLEDSAMYFCASSPGGLGSYNEQFFGPGTRLTVL.

The V gene is TRBV5-1, the J gene TRBJ2-5; 8 bases line up with TRBD2. V was pared by 0 bases and J by 2 bases, with 0 bases of the junction left unmatched. The CDR3 consists of 14 residues. Germline V gene sequence: CDR1 SGHRS, CDR2 YFSETQ. Here the CDR3 reads CASSLERGQETQYF. The CDR3 DNA reads TGCGCCAGCAGCTTGGAGCGGGGGCAAGAGACCCAGTACTTC.

This clonotype was seen ten or more times. This chain uses TRBV29-1 with TRBJ1-2, with 7 bases aligning to TRBD1. Germline V gives CDR1 SQVTM, CDR2 ANQGSEA. With V trimmed by 6 bases and J by 5 bases, 9 bases remained unmatched. This CDR3 is built from 13 residues. CDR3: CSVPTGTVYGYTF. In DNA, the CDR3 is TGCAGCGTGCCGACAGGGACCGTATATGGCTACACCTTC.

This clonotype was counted many times. The V and J genes are TRBV6-6 and TRBJ2-1; the match to TRBD1 covers 10 bases. Looked up from germline, CDR1 is MNHNY and CDR2 is SVGAGI (reference sequence). V dropped 5 bases and J dropped 8; count of bases not matched to a gene: 6. This CDR3 has 14 amino acids. CDR3 bases: TGTGCCAGCAGTCCACGACAGGGGGCGGATGAGCAGTTCTTC. It is translated as CASSPRQGADEQFF.

This clonotype was seen many times. V and J are TRBV20-1 and TRBJ2-7; D not certain. CDR1 and CDR2 (germline): DFQATT, SNEGSKA (reference sequence). This CDR3 spans 11 amino acids. V was shortened by 5 bases and J by 2 bases, with 7 bases between the two germline ends. The CDR3 nucleotides read TGCAGTGCTCCTCTGGCCTACGAGCAGTACTTC. Amino acid sequence: CSAPLAYEQYF.

Only a few counts were recorded for this clonotype. This chain connects TRBV7-9 to TRBJ2-7; D ambiguous. The CDR3 has 13 amino acids. The germline CDR1 and CDR2 sequences are SEHNR and FQNEAQ (reference sequence). V dropped 1 base and J dropped 0 bases, with 4 bases sitting between them. CDR3 DNA sequence: TGTGCCAGCAGCTTAGACACCTCCTACGAGCAGTACTTC. This gives the protein CASSLDTSYEQYF.

CDR3 sequence (DNA): TGTGCCAGCAGCGTAGAAGGCCTGGTCAATTCACCCCTCCACTTT. Translated: CASSVEGLVNSPLHF. The J gene is TRBJ1-6, the V gene TRBV9; D is uncertain. The germline CDR1 and CDR2 sequences are SGDLS and YYNGEE. Deletions cut 0 bases from V and 7 bases from J, with 11 bases between. This CDR3 comprises 15 residues. Complete variable domain (other parts from reference TRBV9 and TRBJ1-6): DSGVTQTPKHLITATGQRVTLRCSPRSGDLSVYWYQQSLDQGLQFLIQYYNGEERAKGNILERFSAQQFPDLHSELNLSSLELGDSALYFCASSVEGLVNSPLHFGNGTRLTVT.

The V and J genes are TRBV28 and TRBJ2-1, with TRBD2 matching 10 bases. Germline CDR1 and CDR2: MDHEN and SYDVKM. V was clipped by 6 bases and J by 4 bases; unmatched bases: 6. CDR3 length: 15 amino acids. CDR3: CASSPLAGAYNEQFF. The CDR3 DNA follows: TGTGCCAGCAGCCCCCTAGCGGGAGCTTACAATGAGCAGTTCTTC.

The chain links TRBV6-6 to TRBJ1-5; 10 nucleotides match TRBD1. There are 16 residues in the CDR3. The germline CDR1 and CDR2 sequences are MNHNY and SVGAGI (reference sequence). The ends lost 0 bases at V and 2 bases at J; junction bases unmatched: 1. The CDR3 DNA reads TGTGCCAGCAGTTACTCCGGGACAGGGGGCAATCAGCCCCAGCATTTT. This encodes CASSYSGTGGNQPQHF.

This clonotype was seen many times. The J gene is TRBJ2-5, the V gene TRBV2, with TRBD2 matching over 8 bases. V was clipped by 6 bases and J by 5 bases; unmatched bases: 5. Germline assignment: CDR1 SNHLY and CDR2 FYNNEI. This CDR3 is 13 amino acids long. The CDR3 loop reads CASSPGGAETQYF. The CDR3 DNA sequence: TGTGCCAGCAGCCCCGGGGGGGCGGAGACCCAGTACTTC.

This clonotype was observed many times. V and J are TRBV7-9 and TRBJ2-1; 7 positions agree with TRBD1. The length of the CDR3 is 15 residues. CDR1 is SEHNR and CDR2 is FQNEAQ in the germline V gene (reference sequence). The J segment lost 6 bases and the V segment lost 5 bases, leaving 10 bases of the junction unmatched. The CDR3 DNA follows: TGTGCCAGCAGCCCAGAGGGACAGATATTCAATGAGCAGTTCTTC. This gives the protein CASSPEGQIFNEQFF.

To note about this clonotype: This may arise from a read error, as a much more abundant clone is one base away. The chain combines TRBV7-2 with TRBJ1-4; no clear D gene. CDR1 and CDR2 from the germline V gene are SGHTA and FQGNSA. The CDR3 is 13 amino acids. Trimming cost V 5 bases and J 7 bases, with 11 bases left between them. As DNA, the CDR3 is TGTGCCAGCAGCCCGCCCCAAGGTGAAAAACTGTTTTTT. Its translation: CASSPPQGEKLFF.

This clonotype was seen repeatedly, ten times or more. The chain couples TRBV25-1 to TRBJ1-1, with 9 positions matching TRBD1. V lost 5 bases and J lost 4; bases outside the gene matches: 8. CDR3 length: 15 residues. Germline-derived CDR1 and CDR2 are MGHDK and SYGVNS. The CDR3 spells CASSPRDRVGTEAFF. In nucleotides, the CDR3 is TGTGCCAGCAGTCCGAGGGACAGGGTAGGCACTGAAGCTTTCTTT. Looking up the rest from reference TRBV25-1 and TRBJ1-1 gives the full variable domain: EADIYQTPRYLVIGTGKKITLECSQTMGHDKMYWYQQDPGMELHLIHYSYGVNSTEKGDLSSESTVSRIRTEHFPLTLESARPSHTSQYLCASSPRDRVGTEAFFGQGTRLTVV.

This clonotype was counted at least ten times. The chain combines TRBV7-8 with TRBJ2-1; tentatively, D is TRBD2 (7 bases). Trimming took 1 base from V and 9 from J, leaving 16 bases between them. This CDR3 has 15 amino acids. Germline loops: CDR1 SGHVS, CDR2 FQNEAQ. The CDR3 DNA is TGTGCCAGCAGCTTAGTACATCCGGGGGGCGGTGAGCAGTTCTTC. This codes for CASSLVHPGGGEQFF.